Following are 22 T cell receptor beta chains from one sample sequenced in a study of OX40 agonist ivuxolimab in advanced cancers. The assay was immunoSEQ multiplex PCR, and TCRdb's table has in-frame clones only and misses some. This table holds about 45,000 clones, more than 65% found once. Here the sequenced sample was CD4+ or CD8+ T cells sorted from blood, taken in a trial of the OX40 agonist ivuxolimab. The receptor source for this set is an adult with an advanced solid tumor such as melanoma, head and neck, liver or kidney cancer.

This clone came up a few times. The same CDR3 is also encoded by other DNA sequences in this sample. The genes are TRBV25-1 and TRBJ1-6; D perhaps matches TRBD1 (6 bases). The germline CDR1 and CDR2 sequences are MGHDK and SYGVNS. CDR3 size: 14 residues. The germline V and J ends were trimmed by 2 bases and 9 bases, with 11 bases remaining between them. CDR3 protein: CASSERGRGSPLHF. In nucleotides, the CDR3 is TGTGCCAGCAGTGAACGGGGCAGGGGTTCACCCCTCCACTTT.

The CDR3 DNA follows: TGCGCCAGCAGCTTGGGACAGGCCCACTATGGCTACACCTTC. This sequence encodes CASSLGQAHYGYTF. The chain links TRBV5-1 to TRBJ1-2; maybe TRBD1 (6 bases). The CDR3 contains 14 residues. V gave up 0 bases and J gave up 3 bases, with 9 bases separating them. In germline, CDR1 is SGHRS, CDR2 YFSETQ.

There are a few counts of this clone. The chain couples TRBV9 to TRBJ2-3, with 7 bases that match TRBD2. Per germline, CDR1 SGDLS and CDR2 YYNGEE. V trimming: 7 bases; J trimming: 3 bases; junction bases outside the gene matches: 14. The CDR3 is 16 amino acids. The CDR3 bases are TGTGCCAGCGCGGACGGGGGGTCCAGGAGTACAGATACGCAGTATTTT. Translated, it gives CASADGGSRSTDTQYF.

V usage is TRBV9 and J usage is TRBJ2-1; D is uncertain. The CDR3 contains 15 residues. CDR1 is SGDLS, CDR2 YYNGEE, per germline. V lost 4 bases to trimming and J lost 0 bases, with 11 bases between them. For the CDR3, the DNA is TGTGCCAGCAGCCTGGTAGGTAGCTCCTACAATGAGCAGTTCTTC. Translating it yields CASSLVGSSYNEQFF.

The rearrangement joins TRBV7-9 to TRBJ2-7; 7 nucleotides line up with TRBD1. The ends lost 3 bases at V and 7 bases at J; junction bases unmatched: 12. The CDR3 sequence is 15 residues long. CDR1 SEHNR and CDR2 FQNEAQ come from the germline V gene (reference sequence). The CDR3 DNA reads TGTGCCAGCAGCTTCGGAACAGGGGCTGTTGGGGAGCAGTACTTC. This sequence encodes CASSFGTGAVGEQYF.

The count of this clone is one. The chain is built from TRBV19 and TRBJ2-3, with unresolved D. The germline CDR1 and CDR2 sequences are LNHDA and SQIVND (reference sequence). V dropped 5 bases and J dropped 4 bases, with 4 bases sitting between them. The CDR3 has 11 residues. CDR3 protein: CASSASDTQYF. For the CDR3, the DNA is TGTGCCAGTAGTGCGTCAGATACGCAGTATTTT.

The chain links TRBV9 to TRBJ1-3; D perhaps matches TRBD1 (6 bases). Per germline, CDR1 SGDLS and CDR2 YYNGEE. The CDR3 sequence is 17 residues long. V lost 0 bases and J 4 bases, leaving 17 bases between the germline ends. The chain's CDR3 is CASSVGGGQTLGNTIYF. The CDR3 nucleotides are TGTGCCAGCAGCGTAGGTGGTGGACAGACACTCGGAAACACCATATATTTT. Using reference TRBV9 and TRBJ1-3 for the parts outside the CDR3, the full variable domain is DSGVTQTPKHLITATGQRVTLRCSPRSGDLSVYWYQQSLDQGLQFLIQYYNGEERAKGNILERFSAQQFPDLHSELNLSSLELGDSALYFCASSVGGGQTLGNTIYFGEGSWLTVV.

The V and J genes are TRBV15 and TRBJ1-2; 7 positions agree with TRBD1. The J segment lost 4 bases and the V segment lost 5 bases, leaving 10 bases of the junction unmatched. The CDR3 is 15 amino acids. Germline V gene data show CDR1 as LNHNV and CDR2 as YYDKDF (reference sequence). CDR3 region: CATSGERQGSYGYTF. Written as DNA, the CDR3 is TGTGCCACCAGCGGGGAGAGACAGGGTAGCTATGGCTACACCTTC.

This sequence joins TRBV9 and TRBJ2-7; D gene ambiguous. Trimming pared 2 bases from V and 1 base from J, leaving 13 bases between. CDR1 and CDR2 from the germline V gene are SGDLS and YYNGEE. CDR3 length equals 15 residues. CDR3 bases: TGTGCCAGCAGCGTTGGTACGACTTCTTCCTACGAGCAGTACTTC. Translation gives CASSVGTTSSYEQYF. Filled out from reference TRBV9 and TRBJ2-7, the complete variable domain reads DSGVTQTPKHLITATGQRVTLRCSPRSGDLSVYWYQQSLDQGLQFLIQYYNGEERAKGNILERFSAQQFPDLHSELNLSSLELGDSALYFCASSVGTTSSYEQYFGPGTRLTVT.

This chain joins TRBV30 and TRBJ2-7; TRBD1 is a possible D gene (5 bases). The germline gives CDR1 GTSNPN, CDR2 SVGIG (reference sequence). This CDR3 spans 13 amino acids. With 0 bases removed from V and 1 base from J, the gap between germline ends came to 7 bases. The CDR3 here is CAWSVQASYEQYF. CDR3 coding DNA: TGTGCCTGGAGTGTACAGGCATCCTACGAGCAGTACTTC.

This clone showed up just a few times. As DNA, the CDR3 is TGTGCCAGCGGCGGGACAGGGGGCTACGAGCAGTACTTC. Translating it yields CASGGTGGYEQYF. The V and J genes are TRBV2 and TRBJ2-7; 11 positions agree with TRBD1. This CDR3 spans 13 amino acids. V trimming: 8 bases; J trimming: 3 bases; junction bases outside the gene matches: 3. In germline, CDR1 is SNHLY, CDR2 FYNNEI.

The sample holds a few counts of this clone. The V call is TRBV7-2, the J call TRBJ2-7; D perhaps matches TRBD1 (6 bases). CDR1 and CDR2 (germline): SGHTA, FQGNSA. This CDR3 contains 11 residues. V lost 6 bases and J 5 bases, leaving 8 bases between the germline ends. The CDR3 DNA is TGTGCCAGCAGTTACAGGGACGAGCAGTACTTC. Residues: CASSYRDEQYF.

This clone was picked up a small number of times. The rearrangement joins TRBV11-1 to TRBJ2-7; TRBD1 is a possible D gene (6 bases). The ends were cut back, 1 base at V and 3 bases at J, with 13 bases in the middle. Germline CDR1 SGHAT, CDR2 FQDESV (reference sequence). The CDR3 is made up of 15 amino acids. The CDR3 is CASSLDGRGIYEQYF. CDR3 bases: TGTGCCAGCAGCTTAGACGGCAGGGGCATCTACGAGCAGTACTTC.

This chain uses TRBV19 with TRBJ1-3, with 7 bases identical to TRBD1. The germline gives CDR1 LNHDA, CDR2 SQIVND (reference sequence). This CDR3 comprises 15 residues. The V segment lost 10 bases and the J segment 2 bases; nucleotides outside the gene matches: 11. CDR3 DNA: TGTGCCACAGGCACAGGGGCGATCACTGGAAACACCATATATTTT. This codes for CATGTGAITGNTIYF.

The V call is TRBV7-2, the J call TRBJ1-3, with TRBD1 identical over 7 bases. The ends lost 2 bases at V and 4 bases at J; junction bases unmatched: 5. CDR3 size: 15 residues. From germline, CDR1 is SGHTA and CDR2 FQGNSA. As DNA, the CDR3 is TGTGCCAGCAGCTTACGGGACAGCGAAGGAAACACCATATATTTT. It specifies CASSLRDSEGNTIYF.

This chain uses TRBV5-6 with TRBJ2-1, with D perhaps TRBD1 (5 bases). This CDR3 has 16 residues. From germline, CDR1 is SGHDT and CDR2 YYEEEE. Trimming shortened V by 4 bases and J by 1 base, and 15 bases separated the two germline ends. CDR3: CASSPKNRLSYNEQFF. CDR3 DNA: TGTGCCAGCAGCCCGAAAAACAGGCTTTCCTACAATGAGCAGTTCTTC. Full variable domain (remainder filled in from reference TRBV5-6 and TRBJ2-1): DAGVTQSPTHLIKTRGQQVTLRCSPKSGHDTVSWYQQALGQGPQFIFQYYEEEERQRGNFPDRFSGHQFPNYSSELNVNALLLGDSALYLCASSPKNRLSYNEQFFGPGTRLTVL.

The chain joins TRBV4-2 to TRBJ2-2, with TRBD2 identical over 10 bases. Looked up from germline, CDR1 is LGHNA and CDR2 is YNFKEQ. The CDR3 is made up of 19 amino acids. V was pared by 0 bases and J by 0 bases, with 7 bases of the junction left unmatched. CDR3 residues: CASSQDWIAGGPNTGELFF. CDR3 nucleotide sequence: TGTGCCAGCAGCCAAGATTGGATAGCGGGGGGACCGAACACCGGGGAGCTGTTTTTT.

This chain links TRBV11-2 with TRBJ2-7; no firm D call. Germline V gene data show CDR1 as SGHAT and CDR2 as FQNNGV. Trimming removed 1 base at V and 2 bases at J, with 9 bases between. The CDR3 is 14 residues long. The CDR3 here is CASSLGKLAYEQYF. Here the CDR3 DNA reads TGTGCCAGCAGCTTAGGCAAGCTTGCCTACGAGCAGTACTTC.

The V call is TRBV7-3, the J call TRBJ2-7, with 10 nucleotides matching TRBD1. The germline V gene encodes CDR1 SGHTA and CDR2 FQGTGA. This CDR3 is built from 15 residues. The ends lost 5 bases at V and 6 bases at J; junction bases unmatched: 10. The CDR3 region is CASSPRDRGGIEQYF. The CDR3 nucleotides read TGTGCCAGCAGCCCCCGGGACAGGGGAGGGATCGAGCAGTACTTC.

The chain recombines TRBV7-8 with TRBJ1-5; D gene ambiguous. Per the germline V gene, CDR1 is SGHVS and CDR2 is FQNEAQ. Trimming left V 1 base short and J 8 bases short, with 6 bases between. This CDR3 spans 12 amino acids. The CDR3 DNA reads TGTGCCAGCAGCTTAGATTCGGAGCCCCAGCATTTT. Translated, it gives CASSLDSEPQHF.

V is TRBV30 and J is TRBJ1-3; D is ambiguous. Germline-derived CDR1 and CDR2 are GTSNPN and SVGIG (reference sequence). The CDR3 has 15 amino acids. V dropped 3 bases and J dropped 0 bases, with 12 bases sitting between them. The chain's CDR3 is CAWRGEGYSGNTIYF. DNA of the CDR3: TGTGCCTGGAGGGGCGAGGGCTACTCTGGAAACACCATATATTTT.

Written as DNA, the CDR3 is TGTGCCAGCAGCCGCGGACAGGGGGCATGGCCCCAGCATTTT. Translating it yields CASSRGQGAWPQHF. The chain has TRBV27 and TRBJ1-5; 11 positions match TRBD1. CDR3 size: 14 residues. Germline V gene lookup returns CDR1 MNHEY and CDR2 SMNVEV (reference sequence). Trimming at V came to 6 bases and at J to 9 bases, leaving 7 bases not matched to a gene.